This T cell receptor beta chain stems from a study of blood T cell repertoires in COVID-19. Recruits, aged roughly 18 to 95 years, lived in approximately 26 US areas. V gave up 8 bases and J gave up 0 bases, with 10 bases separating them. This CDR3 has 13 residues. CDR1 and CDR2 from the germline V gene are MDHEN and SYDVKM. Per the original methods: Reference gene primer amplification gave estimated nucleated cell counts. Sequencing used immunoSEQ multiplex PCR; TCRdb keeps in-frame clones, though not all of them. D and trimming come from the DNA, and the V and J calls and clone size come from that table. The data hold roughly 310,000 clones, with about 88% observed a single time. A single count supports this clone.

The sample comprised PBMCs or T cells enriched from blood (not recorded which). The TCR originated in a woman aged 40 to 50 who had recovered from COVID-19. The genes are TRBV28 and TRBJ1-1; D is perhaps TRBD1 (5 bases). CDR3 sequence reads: CASFRQMNTEAFF. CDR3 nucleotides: TGTGCCAGCTTCAGACAGATGAACACTGAAGCTTTCTTT.